This T cell receptor (beta chain) was recorded in a study of technical replicates of blood from several donors. Assay: immunoSEQ multiplex PCR; the TCRdb copy retains only in-frame clones and omits some. The sample has tens of thousands of clones, approximately 93% seen once; the top ten hold roughly 0.37%. This clone appeared once. Germline CDR1 and CDR2: LNHDA and SQIVND (reference sequence). V was pared by 7 bases and J by 1 base, with 3 bases of the junction left unmatched. The CDR3 extends over 14 amino acids. The chain recombines TRBV19 with TRBJ2-2, with TRBD2 matching 7 bases. The sequencing input was T cells isolated from PBMCs. The TCR sequence derives from a human donor in good health. Here the CDR3 DNA reads TGTGCCAGTACGCCTAGCGGGAACACCGGGGAGCTGTTTTTT. Amino acid sequence: CASTPSGNTGELFF.